The source of this T cell receptor (beta chain) is a study of identical twins. The CDR3 is 14 residues long. Germline V gene sequence: CDR1 SGHRS, CDR2 YFSETQ. V was clipped by 3 bases and J by 5 bases, with 14 bases between them. TCRdb recomputed calls from the 5' RACE reads with MiXCR, one row per CDR3 protein. The table shows roughly 350,000 distinct CDR3 sequences, with approximately 10% occurring only once. The V and J genes are TRBV5-1 and TRBJ2-5; tentatively, D is TRBD2 (6 bases). This TCR derives from a woman aged 45-65 years in good health. The sequenced sample was naive T cells sorted from blood. The CDR3 region is CASSWVAVGETQYF. The CDR3 coding sequence is TGCGCCAGCAGCTGGGTAGCGGTTGGGGAGACCCAGTACTTC.